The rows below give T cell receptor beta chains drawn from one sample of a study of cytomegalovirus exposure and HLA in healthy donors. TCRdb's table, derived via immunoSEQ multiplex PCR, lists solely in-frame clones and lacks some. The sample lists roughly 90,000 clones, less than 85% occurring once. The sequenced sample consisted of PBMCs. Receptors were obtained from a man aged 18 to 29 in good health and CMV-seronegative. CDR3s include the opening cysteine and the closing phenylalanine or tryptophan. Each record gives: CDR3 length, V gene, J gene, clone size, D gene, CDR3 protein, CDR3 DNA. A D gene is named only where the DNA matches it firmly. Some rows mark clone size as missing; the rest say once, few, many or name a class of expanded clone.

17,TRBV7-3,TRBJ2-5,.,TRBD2,CASSLTPGGSAAETQYF,TGTGCCAGCAGCTTAACCCCCGGCGGGAGCGCTGCGGAGACCCAGTACTTC
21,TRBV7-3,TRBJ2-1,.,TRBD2,CASSLIVAAGGPGNLYNEQFF,TGTGCCAGCAGCTTAATCGTCGCTGCGGGAGGGCCGGGAAACCTCTACAATGAGCAGTTCTTC
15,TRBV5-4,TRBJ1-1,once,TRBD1,CASSSDRDLNTEAFF,TGTGCCAGCAGCTCAGACAGGGATTTGAACACTGAAGCTTTCTTT
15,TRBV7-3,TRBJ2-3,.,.,CASSLLAGVPDTQYF,TGTGCCAGCAGCTTACTGGCAGGGGTCCCAGATACGCAGTATTTT
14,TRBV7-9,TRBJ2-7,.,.,CASSFLDRSYEQYF,TGTGCCAGCAGCTTTTTGGACAGATCCTACGAGCAGTACTTC
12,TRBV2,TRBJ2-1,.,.,CASSPQGGEQFF,TGTGCCAGCAGTCCGCAAGGGGGTGAGCAGTTCTTC
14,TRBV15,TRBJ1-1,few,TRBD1,CATTGGYQQSEAFF,TGTGCCACAACAGGGGGTTATCAACAATCTGAAGCTTTCTTT
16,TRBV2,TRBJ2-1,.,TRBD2,CASIRASGRRYNEQFF,TGTGCCAGCATTCGGGCTAGCGGGAGAAGGTACAATGAGCAGTTCTTC
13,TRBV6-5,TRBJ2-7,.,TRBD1,CASRDRAPYEQYF,TGTGCCAGTAGAGACAGGGCCCCCTACGAGCAGTACTTC
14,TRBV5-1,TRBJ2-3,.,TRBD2,CASRREEGTDTQYF,TGCGCCAGCAGGCGGGAGGAGGGCACAGATACGCAGTATTTT
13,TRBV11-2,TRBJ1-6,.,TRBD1,CASSRDRASPLHF,TGTGCCAGCAGCCGGGACAGGGCTTCACCCCTCCACTTT
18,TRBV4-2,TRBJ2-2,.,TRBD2,CASSLGLAGAPGTGELFF,TGTGCCAGCAGCCTGGGACTAGCGGGAGCACCAGGCACCGGGGAGCTGTTTTTT
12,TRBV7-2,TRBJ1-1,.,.,CASSFAGAPAFF,TGTGCCAGCAGCTTCGCGGGGGCTCCAGCTTTCTTT
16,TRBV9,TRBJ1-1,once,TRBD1,CASSSRQGTPNTEAFF,TGTGCCAGCAGCTCCCGACAGGGGACCCCGAACACTGAAGCTTTCTTT
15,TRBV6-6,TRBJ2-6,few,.,CASREVGSGANVLTF,TGTGCCAGCAGAGAAGTCGGCTCTGGGGCCAACGTCCTGACTTTC
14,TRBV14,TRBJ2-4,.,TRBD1,CASSQGTGGNIQYF,TGTGCCAGCAGCCAAGGGACAGGGGGAAACATTCAGTACTTC
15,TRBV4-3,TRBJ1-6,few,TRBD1,CASSQRDRYNSPLHF,TGCGCCAGCAGCCAGAGGGACAGATATAATTCACCCCTCCACTTT
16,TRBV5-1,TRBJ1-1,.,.,CASSPGGVVDFNMAFF,TGCGCCAGCAGCCCGGGGGGGGTCGTCGACTTTAATATGGCTTTCTTT
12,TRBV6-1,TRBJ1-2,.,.,CATQRGYYGYTF,TGTGCCACCCAAAGGGGGTACTATGGCTACACCTTC
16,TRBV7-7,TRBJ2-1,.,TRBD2,CASSLSAGGLGNEQFF,TGTGCTAGCAGCTTATCAGCGGGAGGGTTGGGCAATGAGCAGTTCTTC
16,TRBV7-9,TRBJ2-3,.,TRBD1,CASSYRDRGRADTQYF,TGTGCCAGCAGCTACCGGGACAGGGGGCGGGCAGATACGCAGTATTTT
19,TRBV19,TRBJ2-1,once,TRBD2,CASRGGLAGESGSYNEQFF,TGTGCCAGTAGGGGGGGACTAGCGGGAGAAAGCGGTTCCTACAATGAGCAGTTCTTC
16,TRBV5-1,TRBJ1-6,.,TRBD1,CASSLEGGGYNSPLHF,TGCGCCAGCAGCTTGGAAGGGGGCGGCTATAATTCACCCCTCCACTTT
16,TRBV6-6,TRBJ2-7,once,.,CASSYWAGRGTYEQYF,TGTGCCAGCAGTTATTGGGCAGGGAGGGGGACCTACGAGCAGTACTTC
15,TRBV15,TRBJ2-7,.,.,CATSRDSRGLYEQYF,TGTGCCACCAGCAGAGACTCCAGGGGACTATACGAGCAGTACTTC
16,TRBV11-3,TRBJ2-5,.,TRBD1,CASSSAKTGGQETQYF,TGTGCCAGCAGCTCAGCGAAGACAGGGGGCCAAGAGACCCAGTACTTC
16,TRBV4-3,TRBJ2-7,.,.,CASSQDMESRSYEQYF,TGCGCCAGCAGCCAAGATATGGAAAGCAGGTCCTACGAGCAGTACTTC
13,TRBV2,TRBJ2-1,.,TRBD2,CASRGTTYNEQFF,TGTGCCAGCAGGGGGACTACCTACAATGAGCAGTTCTTC
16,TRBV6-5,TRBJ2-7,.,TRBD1,CASSYPRTGGGYEQYF,TGTGCCAGCAGTTACCCTCGGACAGGGGGCGGGTACGAGCAGTACTTC
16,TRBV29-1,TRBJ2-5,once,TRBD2,CSVEDWAGLAGETQYF,TGCAGCGTTGAAGATTGGGCGGGACTAGCGGGAGAGACCCAGTACTTC
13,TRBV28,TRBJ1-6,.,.,CASSLLHNSPLHF,TGTGCCAGCAGTCTCCTACATAATTCACCCCTCCACTTT
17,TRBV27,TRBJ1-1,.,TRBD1,CASAARTGGLGNTEAFF,TGTGCCAGCGCCGCCCGGACAGGGGGTTTGGGTAACACTGAAGCTTTCTTT
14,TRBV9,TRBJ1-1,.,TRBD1,CASSVGDRNTEAFF,TGTGCCAGCAGCGTAGGGGACAGGAACACTGAAGCTTTCTTT
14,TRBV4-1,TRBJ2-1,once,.,CASSQGRGNDEQFF,TGCGCCAGCAGCCAAGGAAGGGGGAACGATGAGCAGTTCTTC
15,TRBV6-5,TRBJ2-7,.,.,CASSYRQELLYEQYF,TGTGCCAGCAGTTACCGACAGGAACTACTCTACGAGCAGTACTTC
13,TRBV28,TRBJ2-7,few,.,CASSFDGAYEQYF,TGTGCCAGCAGTTTCGACGGAGCCTACGAGCAGTACTTC
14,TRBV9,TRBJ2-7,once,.,CASSGWQTSYEQYF,TGTGCCAGCAGCGGCTGGCAAACCTCCTACGAGCAGTACTTC
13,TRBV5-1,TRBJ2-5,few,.,CASSFVVQETQYF,TGCGCCAGCAGCTTCGTTGTACAAGAGACCCAGTACTTC
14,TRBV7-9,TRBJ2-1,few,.,CASSFGGSDNEQFF,TGTGCCAGCAGCTTCGGAGGGAGCGACAATGAGCAGTTCTTC
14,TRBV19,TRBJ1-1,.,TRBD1,CASRLGTGLERAFF,TGTGCCAGTAGACTCGGGACAGGCTTGGAAAGGGCTTTCTTT
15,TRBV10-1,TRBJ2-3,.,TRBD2,CASSVDLGGGDTQYF,TGCGCCAGCAGTGTCGATCTCGGGGGGGGAGATACGCAGTATTTT
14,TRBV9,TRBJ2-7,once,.,CASSVNLEGYEQYF,TGTGCCAGCAGCGTGAATCTGGAGGGATACGAGCAGTACTTC
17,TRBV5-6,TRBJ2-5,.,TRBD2,CASSRLAGGPYQETQYF,TGTGCCAGCAGCCGACTAGCGGGAGGTCCGTACCAAGAGACCCAGTACTTC
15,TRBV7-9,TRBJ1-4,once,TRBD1,CASSSGTATNEKLFF,TGTGCCAGCAGCTCCGGGACAGCAACTAATGAAAAACTGTTTTTT